A single sample is the source of the 27 T cell receptor beta chains below, sequenced in a study of blood T cell repertoires in COVID-19. The data were produced by immunoSEQ multiplex PCR, yet TCRdb's version contains in-frame clones alone and is incomplete. The top ten hold 2.3% of the sample, which has roughly 250,000 clones, approximately 91% seen once. The specimen was PBMCs or T cells enriched from blood (not recorded which). These receptors all come from a woman aged 40 to 55 with acute COVID-19.

This clone was picked up one time. The V call is TRBV10-3, the J call TRBJ2-7; 10 bases fit TRBD2. The germline CDR1 and CDR2 sequences are ENHRY and SYGVKD. V lost 4 bases and J lost 2; bases outside the gene matches: 5. The CDR3 runs 15 residues. The CDR3 DNA is TGTGCCATCAGTGTCCAGCGGGAGGGCCCCTACGAGCAGTACTTC. Protein product: CAISVQREGPYEQYF.

This sequence joins TRBV11-3 and TRBJ2-3, with 7 bases identical to TRBD2. The V and J ends lost 3 bases and 4 bases, in that order; junction bases with no gene match: 4. Germline V lookup: CDR1 SGHNT, CDR2 YENEEA. The CDR3 contains 14 residues. The chain's CDR3 is CASSLGLAADTQYF. CDR3 coding DNA: TGTGCCAGCAGCTTGGGGCTAGCGGCAGATACGCAGTATTTT.

As to this clone: The germline gene is not matched at one end of the junction; a read error may be the cause. This rearrangement joins TRBV11-3 to TRBJ1-1; TRBD1 might be the D (6 bases). This CDR3 has 14 amino acids. Germline loops: CDR1 SGHNT, CDR2 YENEEA. CDR3 sequence: CASTLPDRNTEAFF. The CDR3 DNA is TGTGCCAGCACCTTACCGGACAGGAACACTGAAGCTTTCTTT.

This chain connects TRBV4-1 to TRBJ1-1, with D perhaps TRBD1 (6 bases). The V gene lost 3 bases and the J gene lost 7 bases, with 18 bases spanning the gap. The germline gives CDR1 MGHRA, CDR2 YSYEKL. This CDR3 spans 15 amino acids. CDR3 in DNA: TGCGCCAGCAGCCATCAGCCGGGGGGCAGTGATGAAGCTTTCTTT. Translation gives CASSHQPGGSDEAFF.

The chain uses TRBV10-3 and TRBJ1-2; D is uncertain. The CDR3 sequence is 13 residues long. Trimming took off 1 base at V and 8 bases at J, with 11 bases between the two ends. Germline CDR1 reads ENHRY; CDR2 reads SYGVKD. Written as DNA, the CDR3 is TGTGCCATCAGTGAGTTAACGGGGTCCGGCTACACCTTC. Its protein is CAISELTGSGYTF.

The V and J genes are TRBV18 and TRBJ1-2, with D perhaps TRBD1 (6 bases). The CDR3 runs 17 residues. CDR1 is KGHSH, CDR2 LQKENI, per germline. V shed 3 bases and J shed 5 bases, with 22 bases lying between them. The CDR3 DNA reads as TGTGCCAGCTCACCCTTGGACAGCCCTTCGGGAACTTATGGCTACACCTTC. This codes for CASSPLDSPSGTYGYTF.

The chain has TRBV5-4 and TRBJ2-5, with 7 bases lining up with TRBD2. CDR1 SGHNT and CDR2 YYREEE come from the germline V gene (reference sequence). This CDR3 is 15 amino acids long. V trimming: 3 bases; J trimming: 2 bases; junction bases outside the gene matches: 7. CDR3 in amino acids: CASSWPGAGQETQYF. In nucleotides, the CDR3 is TGTGCCAGCAGCTGGCCGGGAGCGGGGCAAGAGACCCAGTACTTC.

Comments on this clone: Compared with germline, one end of the junction differs, possibly owing to a read error. The chain is built from TRBV6-5 and TRBJ1-6, with D unresolved. Germline V gives CDR1 MNHEY, CDR2 SVGAGI. CDR3 length equals 13 residues. CDR3 nucleotide sequence: TGTGCCAGCAGTAACCCCTACAATTCACCCCTCCACTTT. Its translation is CASSNPYNSPLHF.

This sequence joins TRBV19 and TRBJ1-5; 7 bases align to TRBD1. Germline V gene sequence: CDR1 LNHDA, CDR2 SQIVND (reference sequence). V trimming: 8 bases; J trimming: 11 bases; junction bases outside the gene matches: 15. This CDR3 has 14 amino acids. The CDR3 bases are TGTGCCAGTGCCCAGACAGGCGCCAGGGGGGCCCAGCATTTT. It translates to CASAQTGARGAQHF. Supplemented by reference TRBV19 and TRBJ1-5, the full variable domain reads DGGITQSPKYLFRKEGQNVTLSCEQNLNHDAMYWYRQDPGQGLRLIYYSQIVNDFQKGDIAEGYSVSREKKESFPLTVTSAQKNPTAFYLCASAQTGARGAQHFGDGTRLSIL.

The chain joins TRBV5-4 to TRBJ1-2; tentatively, D is TRBD1 (6 bases). The germline V and J ends were trimmed by 4 bases and 8 bases, with 18 bases remaining between them. Germline V gives CDR1 SGHNT, CDR2 YYREEE (reference sequence). CDR3 length: 14 residues. The CDR3 reads CASSPGHFQEGYTF. DNA of the CDR3: TGTGCCAGCAGCCCGGGACACTTCCAGGAGGGCTACACCTTC.

The chain employs TRBV30 and TRBJ1-5; 7 bases are a match to TRBD1. V lost 3 bases and J lost 3; bases outside the gene matches: 8. The germline V gene encodes CDR1 GTSNPN and CDR2 SVGIG (reference sequence). This CDR3 is 15 amino acids long. The CDR3 loop reads CAWSPGTVSNQPQHF. The CDR3 DNA reads as TGTGCCTGGAGCCCTGGGACAGTTTCCAATCAGCCCCAGCATTTT.

The chain uses TRBV28 and TRBJ2-1; 8 bases are a match to TRBD2. The junction had 8 bases not matched to a gene; V was cut back by 5 bases and J by 2 bases. This CDR3 region has 16 residues. Germline V gene sequence: CDR1 MDHEN, CDR2 SYDVKM. CDR3 sequence (DNA): TGTGCCAGCAGTCCTGTAGCGGGGCGTACCTACAATGAGCAGTTCTTC. It yields the protein CASSPVAGRTYNEQFF. Full variable domain (remainder filled in from reference TRBV28 and TRBJ2-1): DVKVTQSSRYLVKRTGEKVFLECVQDMDHENMFWYRQDPGLGLRLIYFSYDVKMKEKGDIPEGYSVSREKKERFSLILESASTNQTSMYLCASSPVAGRTYNEQFFGPGTRLTVL.

The chain has TRBV5-1 and TRBJ1-2, with D tentatively TRBD1 (6 bases). V dropped 1 base and J dropped 3 bases, with 10 bases sitting between them. Per germline, CDR1 SGHRS and CDR2 YFSETQ. The CDR3 contains 14 residues. The CDR3 DNA is TGCGCCAGCAGCTTGACAGGGTCGGACTATGGCTACACCTTC. Translating gives CASSLTGSDYGYTF.

This CDR3 is CASSLVGTDTQYF. In nucleotides, the CDR3 is TGTGCCAGCAGCTTAGTCGGCACAGATACGCAGTATTTT. This chain links TRBV13 with TRBJ2-3; D remains unclear. This CDR3 contains 13 residues. Germline CDR1 is PRHDT and CDR2 is FYEKMQ (reference sequence). The V end lost 1 base, the J end lost 1 base, and 3 bases lay between the germline ends.

The chain combines TRBV11-2 with TRBJ2-1, with 12 bases lining up with TRBD2. The CDR3 sequence is 18 residues long. Looked up from germline, CDR1 is SGHAT and CDR2 is FQNNGV. After removal of 2 bases from V and 0 bases from J, the junction contained 5 bases not matched to a gene. DNA of the CDR3: TGTGCCAGCAGCTTACTTGGACTAGCGGGGAGCTCCTACAATGAGCAGTTCTTC. It specifies CASSLLGLAGSSYNEQFF.

The chain has TRBV30 and TRBJ2-5; TRBD2 aligns across 10 bases. Trimming took 4 bases from V and 3 from J; bases not matched to a gene: 2. The CDR3 is 13 residues long. Germline CDR1 reads GTSNPN; CDR2 reads SVGIG (reference sequence). In nucleotides, the CDR3 is TGTGCCTGGACTAGCGGGAGAAAAGAGACCCAGTACTTC. Its translation is CAWTSGRKETQYF.

V gene TRBV7-9 combines with J gene TRBJ2-7; maybe TRBD1 (6 bases). CDR3 length equals 15 residues. Trimming removed 3 bases from V and 2 bases from J, with 14 bases in between. Germline V gives CDR1 SEHNR, CDR2 FQNEAQ (reference sequence). This CDR3 is CASSFGGDSPYEQYF. In DNA, the CDR3 is TGTGCCAGCAGCTTTGGGGGCGATAGTCCCTACGAGCAGTACTTC.

The rearrangement links TRBV14 to TRBJ1-1; maybe TRBD1 (5 bases). Trimming stripped 1 base from V and 3 bases from J, with 15 bases between. The germline V gene has CDR1 SGHDN and CDR2 FVKESK. This CDR3 contains 16 residues. CDR3 amino acids: CASSQGLGWGDTEAFF. The CDR3, as DNA: TGTGCCAGCAGCCAAGGCCTCGGGTGGGGGGACACTGAAGCTTTCTTT.

This clone was seen more than once but under ten times. The chain has TRBV6-5 and TRBJ2-1; D is unresolved. The CDR3 is made up of 14 amino acids. Trimming stripped 2 bases from V and 5 bases from J, with 10 bases between. Germline V CDR1 and CDR2: MNHEY, SVGAGI. The CDR3 DNA reads as TGTGCCAGCAGTTACCCCGAACATCACAATGAGCAGTTCTTC. Its translation: CASSYPEHHNEQFF.

J is TRBJ1-2 and V is TRBV11-2, with D possibly matching TRBD1 (5 bases). The CDR3 runs 14 residues. Trimming removed 5 bases from V and 2 bases from J, with 12 bases in between. Germline V lookup: CDR1 SGHAT, CDR2 FQNNGV. The CDR3 coding sequence is TGTGCCAGCAGCCTTACCGGGGGGAACTATGGCTACACCTTC. As protein: CASSLTGGNYGYTF. The whole variable domain, remainder taken from reference TRBV11-2 and TRBJ1-2, is EAGVAQSPRYKIIEKRQSVAFWCNPISGHATLYWYQQILGQGPKLLIQFQNNGVVDDSQLPKDRFSAERLKGVDSTLKIQPAKLEDSAVYLCASSLTGGNYGYTFGSGTRLTVV.

This chain links TRBV12-3 or TRBV12-4 with TRBJ1-5; D unclear. The CDR3 is 13 amino acids. Trimming cost V 3 bases and J 2 bases, with 5 bases left between them. CDR3 residues: CASSFLRNQPQHF. DNA of the CDR3: TGTGCCAGCAGTTTCCTCCGCAATCAGCCCCAGCATTTT.

The chain combines TRBV14 with TRBJ2-1; 9 positions match TRBD2. CDR1 and CDR2 (germline): SGHDN, FVKESK. This CDR3 contains 15 residues. Losses at the gene ends were 3 bases for V and 3 bases for J; bases not matched to a gene: 3. CDR3 sequence reads: CASSQLTSGYNEQFF. The CDR3 DNA is TGTGCCAGCAGCCAGCTGACTAGCGGCTACAATGAGCAGTTCTTC. Variable domain in full (rest from reference TRBV14 and TRBJ2-1): EAGVTQFPSHSVIEKGQTVTLRCDPISGHDNLYWYRRVMGKEIKFLLHFVKESKQDESGMPNNRFLAERTGGTYSTLKVQPAELEDSGVYFCASSQLTSGYNEQFFGPGTRLTVL.

The rearrangement links TRBV3-1 (or the pseudogene TRBV3-2) to TRBJ1-2; TRBD1 is a possible D gene (5 bases). The CDR3 loop spans 14 amino acids. Looked up from germline, CDR1 is LGHDT and CDR2 is YNNKEL (reference sequence). V was pared by 4 bases and J by 2 bases, with 11 bases between. CDR3 bases: TGTGCCAGCAGCCTCCTGGGGGGGAACTATGGCTACACCTTC. Protein: CASSLLGGNYGYTF.

The DNA for the CDR3 is TGTGCCAGCCACGCGGGGGGAACTAGCAATCAGCCCCAGCATTTT. The encoded protein is CASHAGGTSNQPQHF. The genes are TRBV28 and TRBJ1-5; TRBD1 might be the D (5 bases). The CDR3 loop spans 15 amino acids. Trimming shortened V by 8 bases and J by 0 bases, and 14 bases separated the two germline ends. Germline V gene lookup returns CDR1 MDHEN and CDR2 SYDVKM.

The rearrangement links TRBV13 to TRBJ2-1, with a tentative D call TRBD2 (6 bases). The germline V gene encodes CDR1 PRHDT and CDR2 FYEKMQ (reference sequence). V dropped 3 bases and J dropped 9 bases, with 15 bases sitting between them. The CDR3 spans 14 residues. Here the CDR3 reads CASSLGGKRGEQFF. The CDR3 DNA reads as TGTGCCAGCAGCTTGGGGGGAAAACGGGGTGAGCAGTTCTTC. Full variable domain (missing parts from reference TRBV13 and TRBJ2-1): AAGVIQSPRHLIKEKRETATLKCYPIPRHDTVYWYQQGPGQDPQFLISFYEKMQSDKGSIPDRFSAQQFSDYHSELNMSSLELGDSALYFCASSLGGKRGEQFFGPGTRLTVL.

The rearrangement joins TRBV3-1 (or the pseudogene TRBV3-2) to TRBJ1-4, with D maybe TRBD1 (6 bases). This CDR3 spans 16 amino acids. V lost 0 bases and J lost 8, with 16 bases in between. Germline CDR1 reads LGHDT; CDR2 reads YNNKEL (reference sequence). The CDR3: CASSQELTGKGEKLFF. CDR3 coding DNA: TGTGCCAGCAGCCAAGAACTTACAGGGAAGGGGGAAAAACTGTTTTTT.

This chain joins TRBV19 and TRBJ2-1; D unclear. Germline V gene lookup returns CDR1 LNHDA and CDR2 SQIVND (reference sequence). Trimming left V 6 bases short and J 5 bases short, with 11 bases between. The CDR3 length is 13 residues. CDR3 sequence (DNA): TGTGCCAGTAGACCCAATGGGCACAATGAGCAGTTCTTC. Its translation is CASRPNGHNEQFF.